Described below is a single T cell receptor (beta chain) sequence and its context. What it binds is unknown. The CDR3 spans 12 residues. Germline CDR1 reads LNHNV; CDR2 reads YYDKDF (reference sequence). V was shortened by 1 base and J by 4 bases, with 4 bases between the two germline ends. The data were obtained in a study of Ad26.COV2.S vaccination and SARS-CoV-2 variants. Study as a whole: Donor participated within the Ad26.COV2.S arm of the COV1001 trial. Donor got 5x10^10 or 1x10^11 viral particles of Ad26.COV2.S.

Findings and limits, study-wide: Recipients given vaccine exceeded placebo recipients in spike-specific TCR breadth.

Regarding treatment: 19 received Ad26.COV2.S at low or high dose, single or two shots; roughly 5 received placebo; per-sample allocation not given. Day 63 after the first vaccine or placebo injection was the time point for sampling. Assay used: immunoSEQ multiplex PCR; TCRdb lists only in-frame clones, some missing. Here the sample spans over 400,000 clones, roughly 89% being singletons. The specimen was peripheral blood, collected in a trial of Ad26.COV2.S vaccine versus placebo. This chain connects TRBV15 to TRBJ1-1; D not resolved. The sequence came from a person aged 18-65 years who received the Ad26.COV2.S COVID-19 vaccine or a placebo. In nucleotides, the CDR3 is TGTGCCACCAGCAGAGGGAGCACTGAAGCTTTCTTT. Amino acid sequence: CATSRGSTEAFF.